This T cell receptor beta chain was retrieved from a study of T-cell reconstitution after alpha-beta-depleted transplantation in children. Study results and limitations: Two months or so post-transplant, alpha-beta T cells reportedly derived from several hundred expanded graft clones. It was surviving recipient T cells and thymic progenitors that gave some patients high TCRbeta diversity at day 60. Diversity and T-cell counts at one year after transplant derived mostly from new T cells.

A few counts support this clonotype. Its specificity is not known. It was with unique molecular identifiers that the TCRbeta library was prepared. TCRdb re-called the PCR reads with MiXCR, one entry per CDR3 protein. The repertoire holds about a million distinct CDR3 sequences, with roughly 29% as singletons. The sequenced sample was PBMCs, mostly from graft donor cells, obtained 360 days after TCRalphabeta/CD19-depleted stem cell transplant. The receptor was derived from a boy less than two years old who had a stem cell transplant for SCID, so the T cells may come from the graft donor.

CDR3 DNA: TGCGCCAGCAGCTTGGGCGGGGCTGGGGGCTACAATGAGCAGTTCTTC. It yields the protein CASSLGGAGGYNEQFF. This rearrangement joins TRBV5-1 to TRBJ2-1, with D perhaps TRBD2 (6 bases). From germline, CDR1 is SGHRS and CDR2 YFSETQ. With 0 bases removed from V and 3 bases from J, the gap between germline ends came to 13 bases. The CDR3 length is 16 residues.